This T cell receptor (beta chain) was sequenced during a study of T-cell memory formation after mild COVID-19. About the study: For the most part, TCR clusters were specific to one donor.

Concerning this clonotype itself: Antigen unknown.

TCR alpha and TCR beta cDNA libraries carrying sample barcodes and UMIs were produced by 5'RACE using constant-segment primers. TCRdb called the 5' RACE reads again in MiXCR, with one record for every CDR3 protein. The table includes almost 550,000 distinct CDR3 sequences, roughly 22% detected once. General study findings and limits: Memory from before infection featured some responding clones, which suggests cross-reactive memory joined. The study found balanced CD4/CD8 in clones contracting day 15 to 85 and a CD4+ lean in later expanders.

This CDR3 spans 14 amino acids. Trimming stripped 2 bases from V and 5 bases from J, with 13 bases between. Germline CDR1 is SGHVS and CDR2 is FQNEAQ. The clonotype was recovered from an adult woman who had mild COVID-19 (a few samples of this study predate the infection). Cell type and time point are not known. The source material was PBMCs or a T cell subset sorted from them (not recorded which). The V gene is TRBV7-8, the J gene TRBJ2-7; D may be TRBD1 (6 bases). The CDR3 DNA is TGTGCCAGCAGCTTATCGCAGGGGTACCACGAGCAGTACTTC. This gives the protein CASSLSQGYHEQYF.